This T cell receptor beta chain was identified in a study of cytomegalovirus exposure and HLA in healthy donors. Points from the study as a whole: More clonal expansion characterized HLA-associated TCR beta chains than equally common others in a later analysis. A later analysis found most CMV-associated TCR beta chains apparently HLA-restricted. It was approximately 160 TCR beta chains that were listed as cytomegalovirus-associated.

Absent from the records is this donor's CMV serostatus. For this clone: Its antigen is not identified.

The PCR ran on 60 Vbeta and 13 Jbeta primers. TCRdb's table, derived via immunoSEQ multiplex PCR, lists solely in-frame clones and lacks some. The data hold approximately 160,000 clones, with 80% observed a single time. This receptor was taken from a human donor in good health. Sequenced material: PBMCs.

The DNA for the CDR3 is TGTGCCACTTTGGGGCAGGTAGTCCTTAACTATGGCTACACCTTC. Its translation: CATLGQVVLNYGYTF. The chain combines TRBV6-5 with TRBJ1-2; D is possibly TRBD1 (5 bases). CDR1 is MNHEY, CDR2 SVGAGI, per germline. Trimming stripped 10 bases from V and 1 base from J, with 19 bases between. There are 15 residues in the CDR3.